The rows below give T cell receptor beta chains drawn from one sample of a study of glioma-infiltrating T cells. Via MiXCR, TCRdb re-called the multiplex PCR reads, giving one row per CDR3 protein. The repertoire holds 150,000 or so distinct CDR3 sequences, with approximately 40% as singletons. Sample: glioma tissue, nonneoplastic brain tissue, or PBMCs (not recorded which). The receptors were gathered from a human donor with low-grade glioma or glioblastoma, undergoing nonglioma brain surgery, or in good health (not recorded which). The CDR3 runs from the conserved cysteine through the conserved F or W. Fields, in order: J gene, clone size, D gene, V gene, CDR3 protein, CDR3 DNA. D genes are given only for firm matches. Where a row states a size, it is once, few, many or the class of an expanded clone; other rows omit it.

TRBJ2-1	NA	NA	TRBV3-1	CASSQAGANNEQFF	TGTGCCAGCAGCCAAGCGGGGGCCAACAATGAGCAGTTCTTC
TRBJ1-2	few	TRBD1	TRBV6-1	CASSPGTGEVDGYTF	TGTGCCAGCAGCCCCGGGACAGGGGAGGTGGATGGCTACACCTTC
TRBJ2-7	few	NA	TRBV20-1	CSASMARAPYEQYF	TGCAGTGCTAGTATGGCCAGGGCACCCTACGAGCAGTACTTC
TRBJ1-1	NA	NA	TRBV20-1	CSAREGNGNTEAFF	TGCAGTGCTAGAGAGGGAAATGGGAACACTGAAGCTTTCTTT
TRBJ1-2	NA	TRBD1	TRBV20-1	CSARTNRGNYGYTF	TGCAGTGCTAGAACAAACAGGGGGAACTATGGCTACACCTTC
TRBJ1-1	NA	NA	TRBV4-1	CASNQATGMNTEAFF	TGCGCCAGCAACCAAGCGACAGGCATGAACACTGAAGCTTTCTTT
TRBJ2-7	NA	NA	TRBV4-1	CASSLSGPPKFSYEQYF	TGCGCCAGCAGTCTCTCGGGACCCCCAAAATTCTCCTACGAGCAGTACTTC
TRBJ2-3	NA	NA	TRBV7-6	CASSLAYMNYWVTQYF	TGTGCCAGCAGCTTAGCGTACATGAACTATTGGGTTACGCAGTATTTT
TRBJ1-2	NA	NA	TRBV19	CASSRRGGYTF	TGTGCCAGTAGTCGGAGGGGAGGCTACACCTTC
TRBJ2-3	NA	TRBD2	TRBV7-2	CASSGASGRGDTQYF	TGTGCCAGCAGTGGGGCTAGCGGGCGTGGGGATACGCAGTATTTT
TRBJ1-1	once	TRBD1	TRBV28	CASSVDTGVGNTEAFF	TGTGCCAGCAGTGTAGACACAGGGGTAGGGAACACTGAAGCTTTCTTT
TRBJ1-1	NA	NA	TRBV2	CASNQYQGTEAFF	TGTGCCAGCAACCAGTATCAGGGAACTGAAGCTTTCTTT
TRBJ1-2	NA	NA	TRBV20-1	CSARDQRGRGGYTF	TGCAGTGCTAGAGATCAACGGGGGAGGGGTGGCTACACCTTC
TRBJ1-1	many	NA	TRBV6-6	CASSYSETGYTEAFF	TGTGCCAGCAGTTACTCGGAGACGGGGTACACTGAAGCTTTCTTT
TRBJ2-1	NA	NA	TRBV4-1	CASSQGGLYNEQFF	TGCGCCAGCAGCCAAGGAGGCTTATACAATGAGCAGTTCTTC
TRBJ2-3	NA	TRBD1	TRBV20-1	CSARGDRGPTDTQYF	TGCAGTGCTAGAGGGGACAGGGGGCCCACAGATACGCAGTATTTT
TRBJ2-5	NA	TRBD1	TRBV12-3/TRBV12-4	CASSSTGGQETQYF	TGTGCCAGCAGCAGTACAGGGGGCCAAGAGACCCAGTACTTC